This TCR beta chain was documented in a study of long-term antiretroviral therapy in people with HIV. The CDR3 is 14 amino acids. Germline V gives CDR1 LNHDA, CDR2 SQIVND (reference sequence). Trimming stripped 5 bases from V and 4 bases from J, with 14 bases between. With survey level as its setting, the immunoSEQ assay was v3.0. Generated by immunoSEQ multiplex PCR, the TCRdb table keeps only in-frame clones and is missing some. The table includes 30,000 to 40,000 clones, about 85% detected once. Here the sequenced sample was unsorted PBMCs, taken 1.1 years after starting antiretroviral therapy. This chain links TRBV19 with TRBJ1-1; D might be TRBD1 (5 bases). This clonotype originated in a man aged 18 to 29 with HIV. The CDR3 region has the DNA TGTGCCAGTAGTCTCGGCCCGGGGGGCACTGAAGCTTTCTTT. Protein product: CASSLGPGGTEAFF.